This TCR beta chain is from a study of blood T cell repertoires in COVID-19. The CDR3 sequence is 15 residues long. V was clipped by 0 bases and J by 4 bases, with 10 bases between them. Germline CDR1 reads LGHNA; CDR2 reads YSLEER. During active infection, Seattle patients enrolled and were then monitored through disease. In the original processing: Amplified reference gene primers provided the basis for estimating nucleated cell counts. Repertoires were generated with immunoSEQ multiplex PCR, while TCRdb's copy carries only in-frame clones and drops some. V and J calls and clone size are copied from that table; D and trimming were computed from the DNA. The repertoire has a few hundred thousand clones, 75% to 95% of them found once; the top ten carry approximately 7.5%.

V and J are TRBV4-3 and TRBJ1-3; D is ambiguous. The clonotype originates from a woman between 25 and 40 years old with COVID-19, enrolled during active disease. The sample was peripheral blood. The CDR3 DNA reads as TGCGCCAGCAGCCAAGATTGGGCCGCCGGAAACACCATATATTTT. Translated, it gives CASSQDWAAGNTIYF.